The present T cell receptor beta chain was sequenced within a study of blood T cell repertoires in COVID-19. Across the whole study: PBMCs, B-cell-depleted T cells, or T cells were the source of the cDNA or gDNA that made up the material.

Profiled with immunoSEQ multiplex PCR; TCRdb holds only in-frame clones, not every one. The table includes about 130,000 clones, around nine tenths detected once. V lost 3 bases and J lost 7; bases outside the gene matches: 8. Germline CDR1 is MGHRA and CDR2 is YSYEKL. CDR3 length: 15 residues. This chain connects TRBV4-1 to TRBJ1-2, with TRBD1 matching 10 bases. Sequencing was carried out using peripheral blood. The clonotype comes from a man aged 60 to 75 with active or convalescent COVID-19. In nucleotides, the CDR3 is TGCGCCAGCAGCCACCAGACAGGGGGCCGGCTTGGCTACACCTTC. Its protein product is CASSHQTGGRLGYTF.